The 9 T cell receptor beta chains listed next were all sequenced from one sample in a study of CD8+ T cells in alopecia areata (dated by TCRdb to 2016 to 2019). Library method: the immunoSEQ multiplex PCR assay. To provide template for TCR sequencing, every sample had RNA extracted and reverse transcribed into cDNA. The table was pulled from immuneACCESS by TCRdb, which kept in-frame rearrangements only. Such tables lose some clones; where checked, under half of the loss comes from unresolved V genes, and the rest has no known cause. The sample data list under 130,000 clones, and 86% of these were observed just once. Over 8.5% of the sample rests with the top ten. This specimen's treatment or condition label, per the study, means: oral pan-JAK inhibitor, 5-10 mg twice daily. The sequences come from CD8+ T cells sorted from blood, collected at approximately week 30, from a patient treated with tofacitinib. Receptor source: a human donor with alopecia areata.

The chain combines TRBV6-1 with TRBJ1-2; 7 bases line up with TRBD1. Germline assignment: CDR1 MNHNS and CDR2 SASEGT. The CDR3 sequence is 12 residues long. Unmatched junction bases numbered 8, after V lost 8 bases and J lost 8 bases. CDR3 in DNA: TGTGCCAGCCCCGGCAGGGGGGAAGGCTACACCTTC. Its translation: CASPGRGEGYTF.

The rearrangement joins TRBV19 to TRBJ1-2; D remains ambiguous. This CDR3 is 13 amino acids long. The germline CDR1 and CDR2 sequences are LNHDA and SQIVND (reference sequence). V lost 5 bases and J lost 4, with 11 bases in between. CDR3 protein: CASSPLKTYGYTF. In DNA form, the CDR3 reads TGTGCCAGTAGTCCCCTAAAGACCTATGGCTACACCTTC.

V is TRBV27 and J is TRBJ2-5; D ambiguous. The CDR3 consists of 14 residues. V lost 2 bases to trimming and J lost 4 bases, with 11 bases between them. Germline-derived CDR1 and CDR2 are MNHEY and SMNVEV (reference sequence). The CDR3 loop is CASSLGVVGETQYF. CDR3 DNA: TGTGCCAGCAGTTTAGGTGTGGTAGGAGAGACCCAGTACTTC.

This rearrangement joins TRBV2 to TRBJ2-6; D is uncertain. Germline V gene data show CDR1 as SNHLY and CDR2 as FYNNEI. The CDR3 length is 16 residues. V was trimmed by 0 bases and J by 0 bases, leaving 6 bases between them. CDR3 DNA sequence: TGTGCCAGCAGTGAAGCTTTGGTCTCTGGGGCCAACGTCCTGACTTTC. This encodes CASSEALVSGANVLTF.

V is TRBV2 and J is TRBJ2-7, with a weak D call TRBD2 (6 bases). The CDR3 totals 15 residues. The ends were cut back, 1 base at V and 3 bases at J, with 13 bases in the middle. In germline, CDR1 is SNHLY, CDR2 FYNNEI. CDR3 in DNA: TGTGCCAGCAGTGAAGGTATTAGCGGCAACTACGAGCAGTACTTC. It translates to CASSEGISGNYEQYF.

In the case of this clone: Other DNA sequences in the sample encode the same CDR3. This chain joins TRBV6-5 and TRBJ1-1; no firm D call. This CDR3 has 13 residues. Deletions cut 0 bases from V and 5 bases from J, with 7 bases between. CDR1 is MNHEY and CDR2 is SVGAGI in the germline V gene. The CDR3 DNA is TGTGCCAGCAGTTACTCGGGCGGGACTGAAGCTTTCTTT. It codes for CASSYSGGTEAFF.

V and J are TRBV7-2 and TRBJ2-7; D is possibly TRBD1 (6 bases). The V gene's germline CDR1 is SGHTA and CDR2 FQGNSA. Trimming pared 1 base from V and 12 bases from J, leaving 19 bases between. CDR3 length equals 14 residues. The CDR3 loop reads CASSLVGGTEQAYF. CDR3 nucleotide sequence: TGTGCCAGCAGCTTAGTTGGGGGCACCGAGCAAGCGTACTTC.

This rearrangement joins TRBV27 to TRBJ2-1; TRBD2 aligns across 9 bases. Unmatched junction bases numbered 10, after V lost 5 bases and J lost 5 bases. The germline gives CDR1 MNHEY, CDR2 SMNVEV (reference sequence). This CDR3 region has 16 residues. The CDR3 region has the DNA TGTGCCAGCAGTCTCCAGGTGCGGGGGGGAAACAATGAGCAGTTCTTC. This translates into CASSLQVRGGNNEQFF.

The V and J genes are TRBV5-1 and TRBJ1-1; possibly TRBD1 for D (5 bases). The CDR3 has 12 residues. Trimming removed 0 bases from V and 5 bases from J, with 5 bases in between. CDR1 and CDR2 from the germline V gene are SGHRS and YFSETQ. DNA for the CDR3: TGCGCCAGCAGCTTGGACAGGACTGAAGCTTTCTTT. Translating gives CASSLDRTEAFF.